These T cell receptor beta chains were read from a single sample in a study of beta chain features in type 1 diabetes. Libraries were prepared by immunoSEQ multiplex PCR; TCRdb keeps only in-frame clonotypes and omits some of them. The data contain 120,000 or so clones, 15% to 20% of them singletons. Material for sequencing was central memory CD4+ T cells from blood. The receptors originated from a man between 18 and 35 years old with type 1 diabetes. Each CDR3 is given with its conserved first and last residue. Each record gives: J gene, D gene, V gene, clone size, CDR3 DNA, CDR3 protein. A D gene is named only where the DNA matches it firmly. The size entry is marked missing in some rows and otherwise reads once, few, many or a size class.

j_call: TRBJ2-3; d_call: TRBD2; v_call: TRBV30; clone_size: NA; cdr3_nt: TGTGCCTGGAGTGTTGGGACTAGCGGGAGAACAGATACGCAGTATTTT; cdr3_aa: CAWSVGTSGRTDTQYF
j_call: TRBJ2-1; d_call: TRBD2; v_call: TRBV29-1; clone_size: few; cdr3_nt: TGCAGCGGTGCCGCTAGCGGGAGAGAGAGGTCCTACAATGAGCAGTTCTTC; cdr3_aa: CSGAASGRERSYNEQFF
j_call: TRBJ2-1; d_call: NA; v_call: TRBV18; clone_size: many; cdr3_nt: TGTGCCAGCTCACCAACTTCAAACAGGGACGGTGAGCAGTTCTTC; cdr3_aa: CASSPTSNRDGEQFF
j_call: TRBJ2-5; d_call: NA; v_call: TRBV11-2; clone_size: few; cdr3_nt: TGTGCCAGCAGCCTAGGGCAGGGGTCCCATCAAGAGACCCAGTACTTC; cdr3_aa: CASSLGQGSHQETQYF
j_call: TRBJ2-7; d_call: NA; v_call: TRBV2; clone_size: few; cdr3_nt: TGTGCCAGCACCTCTCAGAGGGCAGGGGGGCACGAGCAGTACTTC; cdr3_aa: CASTSQRAGGHEQYF
j_call: TRBJ2-4; d_call: TRBD2; v_call: TRBV28; clone_size: NA; cdr3_nt: TGTGCCAGCAGTCCAGCGGGGGACGTAGCCAAAAACATTCAGTACTTC; cdr3_aa: CASSPAGDVAKNIQYF
j_call: TRBJ2-7; d_call: NA; v_call: TRBV25-1; clone_size: NA; cdr3_nt: TGTGCCAGCAGTGAACGCACTGGGGGTTGGGGCTCCCGCTACGAGCAGTACTTC; cdr3_aa: CASSERTGGWGSRYEQYF
j_call: TRBJ2-5; d_call: NA; v_call: TRBV7-3; clone_size: few; cdr3_nt: TGTGCCAGCAGCTTCCAGCAAGCGGAGATTTACTTC; cdr3_aa: CASSFQQAEIYF
j_call: TRBJ2-5; d_call: NA; v_call: TRBV4-3; clone_size: NA; cdr3_nt: TGCGCCAGCAGCCAAAGATATACGGGCTCGGGGGAGACCCAGTACTTC; cdr3_aa: CASSQRYTGSGETQYF
j_call: TRBJ2-2; d_call: NA; v_call: TRBV4-2; clone_size: NA; cdr3_nt: TGTGCCAGCAGCCAAGAGGGAAGATACACCGGGGAGCTGTTTTTT; cdr3_aa: CASSQEGRYTGELFF
j_call: TRBJ2-7; d_call: NA; v_call: TRBV11-2; clone_size: many; cdr3_nt: TGTGCCAGCAGCTTAGTTTCGGGGAGGAGCTCCTACGAGCAGTACTTC; cdr3_aa: CASSLVSGRSSYEQYF
j_call: TRBJ2-1; d_call: TRBD2; v_call: TRBV7-3; clone_size: few; cdr3_nt: TGTGCCAGCAGCTTGCGGGGGGACCCGCAAGTCGATGAGCAGTTCTTC; cdr3_aa: CASSLRGDPQVDEQFF
j_call: TRBJ2-3; d_call: TRBD2; v_call: TRBV9; clone_size: NA; cdr3_nt: TGTGCCAGCAGCGTAGGAGCGGGGGGCACAGATACGCAGTATTTT; cdr3_aa: CASSVGAGGTDTQYF
j_call: TRBJ2-1; d_call: TRBD2; v_call: TRBV12-5; clone_size: few; cdr3_nt: TGTGCTAGTGCCGTAGCGGGAGGGCCGTTCCGCAATGAGCAGTTCTTC; cdr3_aa: CASAVAGGPFRNEQFF
j_call: TRBJ2-7; d_call: TRBD2; v_call: TRBV7-2; clone_size: few; cdr3_nt: TGTGCCAGCAGCTTAGCGTTAGCGGGAGAATACGAGCAGTACTTC; cdr3_aa: CASSLALAGEYEQYF
j_call: TRBJ2-3; d_call: NA; v_call: TRBV11-2; clone_size: NA; cdr3_nt: TGTGCCAGCAGTCCCCCCACAGATACGCAGTATTTT; cdr3_aa: CASSPPTDTQYF
j_call: TRBJ2-5; d_call: NA; v_call: TRBV9; clone_size: few; cdr3_nt: TGTGCCAGCAGCCCCCAAACACAAGAGACCCAGTACTTC; cdr3_aa: CASSPQTQETQYF
j_call: TRBJ1-2; d_call: NA; v_call: TRBV10-3; clone_size: NA; cdr3_nt: TGTGCCATCAGTGGAGCTAACTATGGCTACACCTTC; cdr3_aa: CAISGANYGYTF
j_call: TRBJ2-4; d_call: NA; v_call: TRBV25-1; clone_size: many; cdr3_nt: TGTGCCAGCAGTGCGGGGGCCCTAGCCAAAAACATTCAGTACTTC; cdr3_aa: CASSAGALAKNIQYF
j_call: TRBJ1-4; d_call: NA; v_call: TRBV5-4; clone_size: few; cdr3_nt: TGTGCCACCCGGGGAATGGGAGAAAAACTGTTTTTT; cdr3_aa: CATRGMGEKLFF
j_call: TRBJ2-3; d_call: NA; v_call: TRBV29-1; clone_size: few; cdr3_nt: TGCAGCGCCTGCAGTTTTGGGAGCTTCCTTAGCACAGATACGCAGTATTTT; cdr3_aa: CSACSFGSFLSTDTQYF
j_call: TRBJ1-2; d_call: TRBD1; v_call: TRBV7-2; clone_size: few; cdr3_nt: TGTGCCAGCAGCCCCTATCTCACAGGGGAGGGTGGCTACACCTTC; cdr3_aa: CASSPYLTGEGGYTF
j_call: TRBJ2-5; d_call: TRBD2; v_call: TRBV5-6; clone_size: NA; cdr3_nt: TGTGCCAGCAGCTTTGGACTAGCGGGGGGAGAGACCCAGTACTTC; cdr3_aa: CASSFGLAGGETQYF
j_call: TRBJ2-7; d_call: NA; v_call: TRBV20-1; clone_size: NA; cdr3_nt: TGCAGTGCATGGGGTACTCCCGAGCAGTACTTC; cdr3_aa: CSAWGTPEQYF
j_call: TRBJ2-1; d_call: TRBD1; v_call: TRBV9; clone_size: NA; cdr3_nt: TGTGCCAGCAGCGCTCACTCCGGGACAGGGTTTATGGATGAGCAGTTCTTC; cdr3_aa: CASSAHSGTGFMDEQFF
j_call: TRBJ1-2; d_call: TRBD1; v_call: TRBV29-1; clone_size: NA; cdr3_nt: TGCAGCGTGGACGGACAGGGAAACTATGGCTACACCTTC; cdr3_aa: CSVDGQGNYGYTF
j_call: TRBJ2-7; d_call: NA; v_call: TRBV7-2; clone_size: few; cdr3_nt: TGTGCCAGCAGCTTTACAGGGATCCCGGGCGAGCAGTACTTC; cdr3_aa: CASSFTGIPGEQYF
j_call: TRBJ1-5; d_call: NA; v_call: TRBV30; clone_size: NA; cdr3_nt: TGTGCCTGGGGAGGTGGGGGAAATCAGCCCCAGCATTTT; cdr3_aa: CAWGGGGNQPQHF
j_call: TRBJ1-3; d_call: NA; v_call: TRBV5-1; clone_size: NA; cdr3_nt: TGCGCCAGCAGCTTGACTAATGGAAACACCATATATTTT; cdr3_aa: CASSLTNGNTIYF
j_call: TRBJ2-1; d_call: NA; v_call: TRBV6-5; clone_size: few; cdr3_nt: TGTGCCAGCAGCCGCAGTGAGACAGCCTACAATGAGCAGTTCTTC; cdr3_aa: CASSRSETAYNEQFF
j_call: TRBJ1-4; d_call: NA; v_call: TRBV9; clone_size: NA; cdr3_nt: TGTGCCAGCAGCGAATTTGGTGAAAAACTGTTTTTT; cdr3_aa: CASSEFGEKLFF
j_call: TRBJ2-3; d_call: NA; v_call: TRBV7-2; clone_size: NA; cdr3_nt: TGTGCCAGCAGCTTAGCCCCTGCCGGTAGCACGAATACGCAGTATTTT; cdr3_aa: CASSLAPAGSTNTQYF
j_call: TRBJ2-5; d_call: NA; v_call: TRBV7-2; clone_size: few; cdr3_nt: TGTGCCAGCAGCTTGGGACGACAGGAGACCCAGTACTTC; cdr3_aa: CASSLGRQETQYF
j_call: TRBJ2-3; d_call: NA; v_call: TRBV30; clone_size: few; cdr3_nt: TGTGCCTGGAGCACCATCGCAAATACGCAGTATTTT; cdr3_aa: CAWSTIANTQYF
j_call: TRBJ1-1; d_call: NA; v_call: TRBV29-1; clone_size: NA; cdr3_nt: TGCAGCGTTGGGGGCAACGGACAGTTTGTGGGTGAAGCTTTCTTT; cdr3_aa: CSVGGNGQFVGEAFF
j_call: TRBJ2-5; d_call: NA; v_call: TRBV30; clone_size: many; cdr3_nt: TGTGCCTGGACTAGAAAGGAGACCCAGTACTTC; cdr3_aa: CAWTRKETQYF
j_call: TRBJ2-6; d_call: NA; v_call: TRBV30; clone_size: NA; cdr3_nt: TGTGCCTGGAGTCCATCCTCTGGGGCCAACGTCCTGACTTTC; cdr3_aa: CAWSPSSGANVLTF
j_call: TRBJ1-6; d_call: TRBD1; v_call: TRBV4-3; clone_size: few; cdr3_nt: TGCGCCAGCAGCCAAACTACCGGGACAGGGTTTTCACCCCTCCACTTT; cdr3_aa: CASSQTTGTGFSPLHF
j_call: TRBJ2-3; d_call: TRBD2; v_call: TRBV30; clone_size: few; cdr3_nt: TGTGCCTGGAGTGTGGGACTAGCGTCAAACACAGATACGCAGTATTTT; cdr3_aa: CAWSVGLASNTDTQYF
j_call: TRBJ1-1; d_call: TRBD1; v_call: TRBV18; clone_size: NA; cdr3_nt: TGTGCCAGCTCACCACCCACACAGGGGTTGAACACTGAAGCTTTCTTT; cdr3_aa: CASSPPTQGLNTEAFF
j_call: TRBJ2-7; d_call: NA; v_call: TRBV7-2; clone_size: NA; cdr3_nt: TGTGCCAGCAGCTTAGACAGGGACTCCTACGAGCAGTACTTC; cdr3_aa: CASSLDRDSYEQYF
j_call: TRBJ2-7; d_call: NA; v_call: TRBV10-2; clone_size: NA; cdr3_nt: TGCGCCAGCAGTGAAGTCAGGGGGGTCTCCTACGAGCAGTACTTC; cdr3_aa: CASSEVRGVSYEQYF
j_call: TRBJ1-1; d_call: NA; v_call: TRBV2; clone_size: NA; cdr3_nt: TGTGCCAGCAGCGACTCTAGAGGGACTGAAGCTTTCTTT; cdr3_aa: CASSDSRGTEAFF